The clone carrying this T cell receptor beta chain was observed a few times. V shed 0 bases and J shed 5 bases, with 4 bases lying between them. Per the germline V gene, CDR1 is MNHNY and CDR2 is SVGAGI (reference sequence). The CDR3 spans 12 residues. This sample's time point: patch test 2, 6 weeks after DPC sensitization. Treatment meaning: therapeutic diphenylcyclopropenone sensitization with weekly scalp DPC. TCRdb itself ran the RACE reads through MiXCR, one entry per CDR3 protein. Counted here are more than 85,000 distinct CDR3 sequences, approximately 9.9% occurring once; the ten biggest clones make up less than 2.5%. This sample was included in a study of human T cells and chemical hapten exposure. On the study more broadly: Patients were given diphenylcyclopropenone on the scalp weekly across the approximately 24-week study.

The sample consisted of whole blood, taken in connection with sensitization to the hapten diphenylcyclopropenone (DPC). The clonotype originates from a man aged 40-50 years with alopecia areata. Some clones in this sample may be carry-over from other donors' samples. This sequence joins TRBV6-6 and TRBJ2-5; D unclear. Here the CDR3 reads CASSYSLETQYF. DNA of the CDR3: TGTGCCAGCAGTTACTCTTTGGAGACCCAGTACTTC.